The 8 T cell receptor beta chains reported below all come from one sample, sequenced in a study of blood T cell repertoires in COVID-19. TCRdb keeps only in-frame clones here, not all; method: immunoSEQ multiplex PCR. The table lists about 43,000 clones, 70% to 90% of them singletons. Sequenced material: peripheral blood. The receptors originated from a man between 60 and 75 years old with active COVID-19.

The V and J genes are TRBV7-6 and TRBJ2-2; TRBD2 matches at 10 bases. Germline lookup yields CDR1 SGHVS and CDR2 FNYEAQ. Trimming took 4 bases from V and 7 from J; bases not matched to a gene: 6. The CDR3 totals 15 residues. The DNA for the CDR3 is TGTGCCAGCAGCTCTAGCGGGAGTAATATCGGGGAGCTGTTTTTT. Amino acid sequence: CASSSSGSNIGELFF.

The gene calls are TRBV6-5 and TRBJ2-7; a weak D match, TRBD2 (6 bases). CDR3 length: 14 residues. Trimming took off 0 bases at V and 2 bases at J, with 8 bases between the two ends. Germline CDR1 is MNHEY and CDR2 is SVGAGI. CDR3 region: CASSYSGGTYEQYF. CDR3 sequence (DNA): TGTGCCAGCAGTTACTCCGGGGGTACCTACGAGCAGTACTTC.

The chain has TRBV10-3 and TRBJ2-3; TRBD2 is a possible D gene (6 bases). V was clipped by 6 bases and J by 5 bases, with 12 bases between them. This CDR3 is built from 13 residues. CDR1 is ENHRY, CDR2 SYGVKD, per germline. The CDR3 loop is CAIRERVKDTQYF. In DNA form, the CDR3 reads TGTGCCATCAGAGAGCGGGTGAAAGATACGCAGTATTTT.

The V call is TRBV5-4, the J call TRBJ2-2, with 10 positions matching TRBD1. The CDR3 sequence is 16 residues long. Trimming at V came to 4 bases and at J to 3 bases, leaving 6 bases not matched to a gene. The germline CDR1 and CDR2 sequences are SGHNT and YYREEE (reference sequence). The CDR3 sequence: CASSNRQGADTGELFF. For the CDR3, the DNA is TGTGCCAGCAGCAACCGACAGGGGGCCGACACCGGGGAGCTGTTTTTT.

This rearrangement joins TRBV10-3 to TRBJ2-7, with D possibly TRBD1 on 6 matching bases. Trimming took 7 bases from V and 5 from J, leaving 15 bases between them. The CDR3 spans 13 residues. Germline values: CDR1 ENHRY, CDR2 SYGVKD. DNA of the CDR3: TGTGCCATCACTGAAACAGGGATCAACGAGCAGTACTTC. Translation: CAITETGINEQYF.

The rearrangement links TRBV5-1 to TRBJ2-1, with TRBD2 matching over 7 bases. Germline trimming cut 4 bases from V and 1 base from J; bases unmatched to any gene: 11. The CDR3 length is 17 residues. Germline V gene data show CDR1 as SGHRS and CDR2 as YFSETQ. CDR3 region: CASSGGGAGASYNEQFF. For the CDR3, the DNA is TGCGCCAGCAGCGGGGGGGGAGCGGGCGCATCCTACAATGAGCAGTTCTTC.

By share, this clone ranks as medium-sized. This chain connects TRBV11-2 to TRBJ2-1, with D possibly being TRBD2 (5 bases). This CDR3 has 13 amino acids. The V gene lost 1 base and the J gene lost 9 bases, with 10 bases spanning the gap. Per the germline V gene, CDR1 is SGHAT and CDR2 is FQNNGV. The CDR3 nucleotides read TGTGCCAGCAGCTTAGGAATACGGGGTGAGCAGTTCTTC. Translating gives CASSLGIRGEQFF.

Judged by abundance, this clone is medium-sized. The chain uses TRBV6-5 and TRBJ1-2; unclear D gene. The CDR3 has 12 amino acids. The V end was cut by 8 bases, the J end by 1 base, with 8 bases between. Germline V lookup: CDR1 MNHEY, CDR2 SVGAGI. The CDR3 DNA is TGTGCCAGCGCAAGAGATAACTATGGCTACACCTTC. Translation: CASARDNYGYTF.